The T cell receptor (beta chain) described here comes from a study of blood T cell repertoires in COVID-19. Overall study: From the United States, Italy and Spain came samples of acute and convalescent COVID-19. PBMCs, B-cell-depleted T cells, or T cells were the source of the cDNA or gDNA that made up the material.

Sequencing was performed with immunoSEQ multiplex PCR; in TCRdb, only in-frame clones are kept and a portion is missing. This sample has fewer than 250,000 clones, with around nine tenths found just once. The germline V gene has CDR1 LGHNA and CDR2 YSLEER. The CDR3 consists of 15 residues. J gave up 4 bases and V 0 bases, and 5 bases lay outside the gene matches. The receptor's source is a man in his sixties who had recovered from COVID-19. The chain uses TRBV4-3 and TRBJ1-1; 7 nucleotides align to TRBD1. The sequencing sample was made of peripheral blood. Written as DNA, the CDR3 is TGCGCCAGCAGCCAAGATCCTGCAGGGGGCACTGAAGCTTTCTTT. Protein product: CASSQDPAGGTEAFF.